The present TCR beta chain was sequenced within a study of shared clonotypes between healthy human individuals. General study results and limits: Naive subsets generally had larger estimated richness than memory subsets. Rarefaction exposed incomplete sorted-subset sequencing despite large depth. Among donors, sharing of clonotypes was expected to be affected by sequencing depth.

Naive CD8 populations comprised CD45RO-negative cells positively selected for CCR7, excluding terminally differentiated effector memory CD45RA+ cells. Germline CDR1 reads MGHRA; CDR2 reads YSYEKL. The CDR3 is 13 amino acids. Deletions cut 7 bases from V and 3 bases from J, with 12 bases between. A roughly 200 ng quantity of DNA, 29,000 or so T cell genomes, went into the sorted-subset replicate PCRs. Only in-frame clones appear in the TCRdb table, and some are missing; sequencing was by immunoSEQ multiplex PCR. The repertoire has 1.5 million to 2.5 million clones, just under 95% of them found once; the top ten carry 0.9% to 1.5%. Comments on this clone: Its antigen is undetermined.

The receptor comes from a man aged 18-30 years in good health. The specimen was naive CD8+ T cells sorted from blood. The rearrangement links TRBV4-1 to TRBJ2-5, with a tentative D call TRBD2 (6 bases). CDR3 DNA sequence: TGCGCCAGCAACTCCCCGGGGGAAGAGACCCAGTACTTC. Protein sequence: CASNSPGEETQYF.